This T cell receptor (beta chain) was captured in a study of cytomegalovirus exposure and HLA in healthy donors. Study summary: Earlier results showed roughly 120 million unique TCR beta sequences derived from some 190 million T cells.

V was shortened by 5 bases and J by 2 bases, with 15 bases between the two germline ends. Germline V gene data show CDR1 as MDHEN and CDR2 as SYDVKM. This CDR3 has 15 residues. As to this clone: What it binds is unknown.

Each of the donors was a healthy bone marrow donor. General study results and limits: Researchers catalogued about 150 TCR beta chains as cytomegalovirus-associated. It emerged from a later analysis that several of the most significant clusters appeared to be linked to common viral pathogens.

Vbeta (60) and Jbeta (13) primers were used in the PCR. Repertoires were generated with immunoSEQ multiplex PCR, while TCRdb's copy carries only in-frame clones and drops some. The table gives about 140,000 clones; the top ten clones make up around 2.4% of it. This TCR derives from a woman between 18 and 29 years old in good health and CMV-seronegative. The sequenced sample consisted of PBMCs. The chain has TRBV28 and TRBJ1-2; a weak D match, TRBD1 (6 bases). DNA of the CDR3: TGTGCCAGCAGTACCCACGGGAGGGGGAACTATGGCTACACCTTC. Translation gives CASSTHGRGNYGYTF.